This T cell receptor (beta chain) was recovered during a study of T cell changes during pregnancy in multiple sclerosis. The CDR3 has 15 amino acids. Trimming took off 4 bases at V and 0 bases at J, with 10 bases between the two ends. CDR1 is MDHEN and CDR2 is SYDVKM in the germline V gene. Data came from immunoSEQ multiplex PCR; TCRdb stores just in-frame clones and leaves some out. Counted here are roughly 45,000 clones, 95% occurring once; the ten biggest clones make up 5.9%. The source of this sequence is a female donor with multiple sclerosis, enrolled in a pregnancy study. The rearrangement links TRBV28 to TRBJ1-5, with a tentative D call TRBD1 (6 bases). Source: CD8+ T cells from peripheral blood mononuclear cells, taken in the first trimester of pregnancy. CDR3 sequence (DNA): TGTGCCAGCAGTTCCGGACAGTATAGCAATCAGCCCCAGCATTTT. Encoded protein: CASSSGQYSNQPQHF.